These T cell receptor beta chains were read from a single sample in a study of cytomegalovirus exposure and HLA in healthy donors. Sequencing was performed with immunoSEQ multiplex PCR; in TCRdb, only in-frame clones are kept and a portion is missing. The repertoire includes 50,000 to 60,000 clones, around 70% of them detected once, and nearly 3% sits in the top ten. The sequencing input was PBMCs. The receptor source for this set is a man aged 18 to 29 in good health and CMV-seronegative. The CDR3 runs from the conserved cysteine through the conserved F or W.

v_call	cdr3_length	j_call	cdr3_aa
TRBV2	13	TRBJ2-7	CASSWTAGYEQYF
TRBV30	15	TRBJ1-4	CAWSGVYPMEEKLFF
TRBV6-5	13	TRBJ2-3	CASSYSRWDTQYF
TRBV14	13	TRBJ1-4	CASSRGTDEKLFF
TRBV6-5	14	TRBJ2-7	CASSSNNEAYEQYF
TRBV4-1	13	TRBJ2-7	CASSQTSSYEQYF
TRBV2	14	TRBJ2-3	CASRRDGTTDTQYF
TRBV30	11	TRBJ1-2	CAWRPDYGYTF
TRBV5-4	15	TRBJ1-5	CASSVQGLGNQPQHF
TRBV7-6	14	TRBJ1-1	CASSFGQEGTEAFF
TRBV6-5	14	TRBJ2-3	CASRTSASTDTQYF
TRBV28	17	TRBJ2-1	CASSSLLARSSYNEQFF
TRBV7-7	14	TRBJ2-2	CASSATSGGGELFF
TRBV29-1	14	TRBJ1-4	CSVLLTGMDEKLFF
TRBV29-1	13	TRBJ2-3	CSVDKPGLADRYF
TRBV11-2	15	TRBJ2-7	CASSPLAGAGYEQYF
TRBV29-1	11	TRBJ2-1	CSALPYNEQFF
TRBV28	14	TRBJ1-1	CASSLQGLDTEAFF
TRBV14	15	TRBJ2-1	CASSQDSSSGNEQFF
TRBV29-1	12	TRBJ1-3	CSATGTGNTIYF
TRBV4-1	16	TRBJ2-7	CASSQDHTGATYEQYF
TRBV10-1	14	TRBJ2-7	CASSGDRPTYEQYF
TRBV30	15	TRBJ2-7	CAWSSPGAKAYEQYF
TRBV5-1	15	TRBJ1-1	CASSPTGEGGTEAFF
TRBV7-8	17	TRBJ1-2	CASSLNDPGTGVDGYTF
TRBV6-6	16	TRBJ1-2	CASSYSRDRGNYGYTF
TRBV6-6	15	TRBJ1-5	CASSNGQGVIRPQHF
TRBV4-1	17	TRBJ2-1	CASSQDFSGRAYNEQFF
TRBV4-3	16	TRBJ1-4	CASSQDSRQGFEKLFF
TRBV25-1	16	TRBJ1-4	CASSEFRRGQGEKLFF
TRBV30	15	TRBJ1-2	CAWSPEGAPNYGYTF
TRBV4-3	16	TRBJ2-1	CASSQDPGQAYNEQFF
TRBV7-8	14	TRBJ1-5	CASSLEAGGQPQHF
TRBV15	12	TRBJ2-3	CATSRDHLREYF
TRBV7-2	15	TRBJ1-2	CASSLGQGANYGYTF
TRBV11-2	14	TRBJ2-7	CASSLVAIRYEQYF
TRBV10-3	12	TRBJ2-7	CAIRDISYEQYF
TRBV5-1	15	TRBJ2-1	CASSFGDYLDNEQFF
TRBV30	13	TRBJ2-7	CAFRDSRNYEQYF
TRBV5-1	15	TRBJ1-1	CASSMHDIRNTEAFF
TRBV29-1	15	TRBJ1-1	CSVGRLGTQNTEAFF
TRBV10-3	15	TRBJ2-1	CAISEGGRLVNEQFF
TRBV28	14	TRBJ2-2	CASRYNRVAGELFF
TRBV28	15	TRBJ2-5	CASSSGGPPGGTQYF
TRBV19	11	TRBJ1-1	CASQGRTEAFF
TRBV6-4	15	TRBJ2-2	CASSDTSGSTGELFF
TRBV6-5	14	TRBJ2-5	CASSYSTAQETQYF
TRBV29-1	10	TRBJ1-1	CSDGDTEAFF
TRBV27	14	TRBJ1-1	CASSPDQGITEAFF
TRBV10-2	13	TRBJ2-5	CASQLAGGETQYF
TRBV7-6	12	TRBJ2-7	CASSLNMYEQYF
TRBV27	11	TRBJ2-3	CASSFSGFEYF
TRBV5-1	14	TRBJ2-5	CASSYTGLLETQYF
TRBV6-5	13	TRBJ2-5	CASSDRTYETQYF
TRBV10-2	13	TRBJ2-1	CASSEAGVYEQFF
TRBV11-2	19	TRBJ2-7	CASSLALGTSGRTSYEQYF
TRBV9	15	TRBJ1-1	CASSLTGGMNTEAFF